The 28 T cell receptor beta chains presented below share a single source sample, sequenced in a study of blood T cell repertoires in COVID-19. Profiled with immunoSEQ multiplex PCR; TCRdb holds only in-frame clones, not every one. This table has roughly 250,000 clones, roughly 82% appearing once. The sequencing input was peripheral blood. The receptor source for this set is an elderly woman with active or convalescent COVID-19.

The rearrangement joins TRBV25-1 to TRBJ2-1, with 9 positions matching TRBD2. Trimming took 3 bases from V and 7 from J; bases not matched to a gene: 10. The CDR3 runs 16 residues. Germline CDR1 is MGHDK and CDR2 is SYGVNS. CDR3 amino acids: CASSDSRGGRENEQFF. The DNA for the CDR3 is TGTGCCAGCAGTGATTCGCGGGGGGGCAGAGAAAATGAGCAGTTCTTC.

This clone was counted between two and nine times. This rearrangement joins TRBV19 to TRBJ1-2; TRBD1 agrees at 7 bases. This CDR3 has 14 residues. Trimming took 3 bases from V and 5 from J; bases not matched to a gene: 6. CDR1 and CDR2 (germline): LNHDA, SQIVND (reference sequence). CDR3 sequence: CASSIVGQLYGYTF. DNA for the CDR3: TGTGCCAGTAGTATCGTGGGACAGTTATATGGCTACACCTTC.

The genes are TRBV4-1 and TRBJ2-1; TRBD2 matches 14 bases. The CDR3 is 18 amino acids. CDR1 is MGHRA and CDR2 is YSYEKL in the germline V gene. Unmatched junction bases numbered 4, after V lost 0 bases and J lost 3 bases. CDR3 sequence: CASSQDRGTSGGYNEQFF. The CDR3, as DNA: TGCGCCAGCAGCCAAGATCGAGGGACTAGCGGGGGCTACAATGAGCAGTTCTTC.

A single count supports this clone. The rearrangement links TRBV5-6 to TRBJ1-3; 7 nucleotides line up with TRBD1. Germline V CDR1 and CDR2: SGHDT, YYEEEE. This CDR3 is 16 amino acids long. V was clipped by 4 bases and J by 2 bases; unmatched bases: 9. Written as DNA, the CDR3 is TGTGCCAGCAGCCGGCGGGCGACAGGGCCTGGAAACACCATATATTTT. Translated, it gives CASSRRATGPGNTIYF.

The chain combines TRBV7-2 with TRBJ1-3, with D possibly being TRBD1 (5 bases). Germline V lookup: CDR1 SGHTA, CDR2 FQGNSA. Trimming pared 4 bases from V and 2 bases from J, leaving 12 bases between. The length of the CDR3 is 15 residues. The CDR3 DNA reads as TGTGCCAGCAGCTCCTCGTCAGGGACTGGAAACACCATATATTTT. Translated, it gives CASSSSSGTGNTIYF.

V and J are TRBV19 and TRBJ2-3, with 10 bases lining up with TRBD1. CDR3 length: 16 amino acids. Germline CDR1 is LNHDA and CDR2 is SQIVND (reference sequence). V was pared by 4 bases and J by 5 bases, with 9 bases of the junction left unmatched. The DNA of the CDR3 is TGTGCCAGTAGTACCAATAGACAGGGGGCACAAGATACGCAGTATTTT. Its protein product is CASSTNRQGAQDTQYF.

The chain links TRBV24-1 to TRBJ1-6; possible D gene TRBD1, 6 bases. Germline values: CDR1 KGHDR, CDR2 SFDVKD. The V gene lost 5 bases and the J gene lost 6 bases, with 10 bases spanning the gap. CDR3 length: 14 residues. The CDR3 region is CATSVGGSNSPLHF. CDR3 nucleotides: TGTGCCACCAGTGTAGGGGGAAGTAATTCACCCCTCCACTTT.

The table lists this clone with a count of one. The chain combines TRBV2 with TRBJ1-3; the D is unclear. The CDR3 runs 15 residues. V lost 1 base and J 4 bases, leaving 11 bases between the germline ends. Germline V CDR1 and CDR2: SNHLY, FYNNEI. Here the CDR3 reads CASSEVRTYGNTIYF. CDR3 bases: TGTGCCAGCAGTGAAGTCAGAACATACGGAAACACCATATATTTT.

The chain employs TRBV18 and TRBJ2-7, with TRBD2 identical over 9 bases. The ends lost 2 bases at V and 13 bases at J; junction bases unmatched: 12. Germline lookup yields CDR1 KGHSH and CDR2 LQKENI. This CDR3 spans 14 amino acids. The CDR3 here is CASSPSMGSGSNYF. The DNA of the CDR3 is TGTGCCAGCTCACCATCGATGGGTAGCGGGAGTAATTACTTC.

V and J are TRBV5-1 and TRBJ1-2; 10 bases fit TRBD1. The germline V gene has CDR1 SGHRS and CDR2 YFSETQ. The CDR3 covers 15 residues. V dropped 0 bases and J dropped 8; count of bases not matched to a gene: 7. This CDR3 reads CASSLGQGARYGYTF. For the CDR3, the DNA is TGCGCCAGCAGCTTGGGACAGGGGGCGCGTTACGGCTACACCTTC.

The CDR3 nucleotides are TGTGCCAGCAGTTACTCAGACAGGGTAAACACAGATACGCAGTATTTT. It translates to CASSYSDRVNTDTQYF. The genes are TRBV6-5 and TRBJ2-3; 7 nucleotides align to TRBD1. Germline-derived CDR1 and CDR2 are MNHEY and SVGAGI. V was pared by 0 bases and J by 2 bases, with 5 bases of the junction left unmatched. The length of the CDR3 is 16 residues.

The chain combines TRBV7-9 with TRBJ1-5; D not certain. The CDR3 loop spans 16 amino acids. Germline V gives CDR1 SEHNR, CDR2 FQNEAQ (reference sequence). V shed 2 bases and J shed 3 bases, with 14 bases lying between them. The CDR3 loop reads CASSLYLGQVNQPQHF. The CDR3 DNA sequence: TGTGCCAGCAGCTTATATCTGGGCCAGGTCAATCAGCCCCAGCATTTT.

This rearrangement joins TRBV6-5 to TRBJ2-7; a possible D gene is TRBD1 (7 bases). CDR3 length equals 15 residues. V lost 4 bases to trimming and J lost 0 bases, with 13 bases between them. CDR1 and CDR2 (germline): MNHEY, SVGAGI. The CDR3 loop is CASSSTQGGSYEQYF. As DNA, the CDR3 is TGTGCCAGCAGTTCGACGCAGGGGGGCTCCTACGAGCAGTACTTC.

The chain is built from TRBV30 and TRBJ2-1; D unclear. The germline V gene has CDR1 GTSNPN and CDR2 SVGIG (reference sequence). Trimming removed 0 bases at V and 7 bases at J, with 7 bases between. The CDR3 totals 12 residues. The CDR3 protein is CAWSVLSNEQFF. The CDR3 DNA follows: TGTGCCTGGAGTGTACTTTCAAATGAGCAGTTCTTC.

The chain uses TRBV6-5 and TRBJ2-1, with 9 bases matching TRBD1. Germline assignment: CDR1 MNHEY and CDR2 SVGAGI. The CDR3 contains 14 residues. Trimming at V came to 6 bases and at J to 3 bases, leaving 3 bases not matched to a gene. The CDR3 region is CASSPGQGYNEQFF. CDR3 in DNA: TGTGCCAGCAGCCCGGGACAGGGCTACAATGAGCAGTTCTTC.

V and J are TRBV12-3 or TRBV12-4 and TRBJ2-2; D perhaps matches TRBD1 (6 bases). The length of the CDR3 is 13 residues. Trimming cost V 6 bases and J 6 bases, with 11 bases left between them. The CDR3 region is CASSRQEPGELFF. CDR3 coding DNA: TGTGCCAGCAGCCGACAGGAGCCCGGGGAGCTGTTTTTT.

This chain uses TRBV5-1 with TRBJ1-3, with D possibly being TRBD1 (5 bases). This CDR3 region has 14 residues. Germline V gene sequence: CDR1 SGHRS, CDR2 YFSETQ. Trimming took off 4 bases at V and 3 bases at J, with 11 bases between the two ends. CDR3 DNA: TGCGCCAGCAGCCCGGGGGAAGGTGGAAACACCATATATTTT. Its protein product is CASSPGEGGNTIYF.

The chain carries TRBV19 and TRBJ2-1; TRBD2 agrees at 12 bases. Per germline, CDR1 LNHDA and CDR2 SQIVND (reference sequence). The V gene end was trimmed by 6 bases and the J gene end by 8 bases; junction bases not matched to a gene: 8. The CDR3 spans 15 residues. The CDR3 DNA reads TGTGCCAGTAGCCGAGCTAGCGGGAGGGCCGATGAGCAGTTCTTC. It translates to CASSRASGRADEQFF. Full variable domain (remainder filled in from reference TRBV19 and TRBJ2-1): DGGITQSPKYLFRKEGQNVTLSCEQNLNHDAMYWYRQDPGQGLRLIYYSQIVNDFQKGDIAEGYSVSREKKESFPLTVTSAQKNPTAFYLCASSRASGRADEQFFGPGTRLTVL.

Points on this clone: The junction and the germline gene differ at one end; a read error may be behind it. CDR3 residues: CASSFTSGRPETVNF. CDR3 coding DNA: TGTGCCAGCAGCTTTACTAGCGGGAGGCCCGAGACGGTCAATTTT. The chain has TRBV5-5 and TRBJ2-2; 12 positions match TRBD2. The CDR3 consists of 15 residues. Germline V CDR1 and CDR2: SGHKS, YYEKEE (reference sequence).

CDR3 in amino acids: CASSAAPSFAYEQYF. The CDR3, as DNA: TGCGCCAGCAGCGCGGCTCCCTCTTTTGCCTACGAGCAGTACTTC. The rearrangement uses TRBV5-1 and TRBJ2-7; D unresolved. V lost 4 bases and J 2 bases, leaving 16 bases between the germline ends. The CDR3 has 15 amino acids. The V gene's germline CDR1 is SGHRS and CDR2 YFSETQ.

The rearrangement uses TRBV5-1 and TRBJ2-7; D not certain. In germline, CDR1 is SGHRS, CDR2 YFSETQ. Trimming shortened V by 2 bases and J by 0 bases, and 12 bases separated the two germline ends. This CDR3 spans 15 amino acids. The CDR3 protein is CASSFLQASSYEQYF. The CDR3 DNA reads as TGCGCCAGCAGCTTTCTGCAGGCCAGCTCCTACGAGCAGTACTTC.

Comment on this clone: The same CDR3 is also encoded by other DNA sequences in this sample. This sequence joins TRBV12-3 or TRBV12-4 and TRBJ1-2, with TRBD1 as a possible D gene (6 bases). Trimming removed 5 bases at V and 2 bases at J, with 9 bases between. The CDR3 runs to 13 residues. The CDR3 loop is CASSLGQNYGYTF. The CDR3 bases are TGTGCCAGCAGTCTCGGACAGAACTATGGCTACACCTTC.

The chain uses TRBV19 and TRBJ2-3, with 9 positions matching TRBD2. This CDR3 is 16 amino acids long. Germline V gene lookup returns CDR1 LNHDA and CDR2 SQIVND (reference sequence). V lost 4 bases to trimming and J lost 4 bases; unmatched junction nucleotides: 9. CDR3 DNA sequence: TGTGCCAGTAGTAGCCGGACTAGCGTAATCCCAGATACGCAGTATTTT. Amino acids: CASSSRTSVIPDTQYF. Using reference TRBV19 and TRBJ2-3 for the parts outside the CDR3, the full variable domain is DGGITQSPKYLFRKEGQNVTLSCEQNLNHDAMYWYRQDPGQGLRLIYYSQIVNDFQKGDIAEGYSVSREKKESFPLTVTSAQKNPTAFYLCASSSRTSVIPDTQYFGPGTRLTVL.

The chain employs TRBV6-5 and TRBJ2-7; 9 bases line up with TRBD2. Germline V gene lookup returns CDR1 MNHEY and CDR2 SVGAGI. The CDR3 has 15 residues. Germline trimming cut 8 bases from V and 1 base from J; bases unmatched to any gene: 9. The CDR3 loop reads CASGREGQSSYEQYF. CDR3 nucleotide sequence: TGTGCCAGCGGGCGGGAGGGACAGTCATCCTACGAGCAGTACTTC.

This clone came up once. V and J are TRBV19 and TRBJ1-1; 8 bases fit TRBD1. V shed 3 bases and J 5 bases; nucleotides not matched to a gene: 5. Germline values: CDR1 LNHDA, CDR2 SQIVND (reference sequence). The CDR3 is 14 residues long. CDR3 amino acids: CASSIRWTGTEAFF. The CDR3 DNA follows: TGTGCCAGTAGTATCCGGTGGACAGGGACTGAAGCTTTCTTT.

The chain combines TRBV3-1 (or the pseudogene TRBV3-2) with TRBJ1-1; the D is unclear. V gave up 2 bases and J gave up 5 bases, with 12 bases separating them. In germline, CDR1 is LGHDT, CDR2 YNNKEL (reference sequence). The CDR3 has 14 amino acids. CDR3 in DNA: TGTGCCAGCAGCCAATTTGAGGGAGGGACTGAAGCTTTCTTT. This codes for CASSQFEGGTEAFF.

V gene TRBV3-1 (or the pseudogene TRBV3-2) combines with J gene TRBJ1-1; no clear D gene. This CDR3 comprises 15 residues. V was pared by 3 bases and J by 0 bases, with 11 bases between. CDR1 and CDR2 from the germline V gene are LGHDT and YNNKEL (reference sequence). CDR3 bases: TGTGCCAGCAGCCATGAGGGAATAATGAACACTGAAGCTTTCTTT. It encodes CASSHEGIMNTEAFF.

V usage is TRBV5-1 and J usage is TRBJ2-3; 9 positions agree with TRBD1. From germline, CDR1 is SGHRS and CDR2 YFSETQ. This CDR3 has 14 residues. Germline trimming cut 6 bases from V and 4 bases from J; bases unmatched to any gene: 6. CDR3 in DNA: TGCGCCAGCACCGTGACAGGGGGAGCAGATACGCAGTATTTT. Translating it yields CASTVTGGADTQYF.